This TCR beta chain was documented in a study of identical twins. TCRdb ran MiXCR on the 5' RACE reads and lists one entry per CDR3 protein. The sample contains approximately 1.8 million distinct CDR3 sequences, roughly a third of which appear only once. General study results and limits: Modelling underestimated the level of out-of-frame TCR alpha sharing observed in monozygotic twins. Memory repertoires showed no such pattern, whereas abundant cord blood beta clonotypes carried fewer insertions. Within twin pairs, the out-of-frame alpha sequences they shared showed excess low generation probability. Zero-insertion analyses could be partly confounded by invariant MAIT and iNKT cells.

This clonotype came up a few times. Antigen specificity is unknown. The CDR3 has 15 residues. Between the trimmed V and J ends, which lost 0 bases and 0 bases, there was a span of 10 bases. The germline V gene encodes CDR1 SGHRS and CDR2 YFSETQ. This chain joins TRBV5-1 and TRBJ2-7; unclear D gene. The source of this sequence is a newborn girl in good health. The specimen sequenced was cord blood. The CDR3: CASSLGPYSSYEQYF. Written as DNA, the CDR3 is TGCGCCAGCAGCTTGGGCCCTTACAGCTCCTACGAGCAGTACTTC.